The rows below give T cell receptor beta chains drawn from one sample of a study of blood T cell repertoires in COVID-19. Assay used: immunoSEQ multiplex PCR; TCRdb lists only in-frame clones, some missing. The table has over 120,000 clones, about four fifths seen once. Sequences were obtained from peripheral blood. These receptors came from a man between 70 and 80 years old who had recovered from COVID-19. The CDR3 runs from the conserved cysteine through the conserved F or W. A D gene is named only where the DNA matches it firmly. The size field is filled for only some rows; it gives once, few, many or a size class.

V gene	J gene	clone size	D gene	CDR3 DNA	CDR3 protein
TRBV3-1/TRBV3-2	TRBJ2-5	.	TRBD2	TGTGCCAGCAGGCAGGGACTAGCGGGAGAGACCCAGTACTTC	CASRQGLAGETQYF
TRBV27	TRBJ2-1	.	TRBD2	TGTGCCAGCAGGACCCGGACTAGCGGGAGGTCCCCGAGCTCCTACAATGAGCAGTTCTTC	CASRTRTSGRSPSSYNEQFF
TRBV27	TRBJ1-4	.	TRBD1	TGTGCCAGCACCGGGACAGGGAATCGATTTGAAAAACTGTTTTTT	CASTGTGNRFEKLFF
TRBV7-9	TRBJ2-7	.	TRBD1	TGTGCCAGCAGCGAAGGGACAGCCTACGAGCAGTACTTC	CASSEGTAYEQYF
TRBV1	TRBJ2-7	.	.	TGCACCAGCAGCCTCATTTACGGGTTTCATCACGAGCAGTACTTC	CTSSLIYGFHHEQYF
TRBV5-1	TRBJ2-5	.	TRBD2	TGCGCCAGCAGCTCCTTGGCTAGCGGGAGGGCCCAGTTGGAGACCCAGTACTTC	CASSSLASGRAQLETQYF
TRBV6-2/TRBV6-3	TRBJ2-1	.	TRBD2	TGTGCCAGCAGTTACTCAAGGCTAGCGGGAAGGAATGAGCAGTTCTTC	CASSYSRLAGRNEQFF
TRBV5-6	TRBJ2-5	.	TRBD1	TGTGCCAGCAGCGGGGACAGGGGGTCGGTGGAGACCCAGTACTTC	CASSGDRGSVETQYF
TRBV29-1	TRBJ2-1	.	TRBD2	TGCAGCGTCGCGGGAGGATTTCTAAACAATGAGCAGTTCTTC	CSVAGGFLNNEQFF
TRBV5-1	TRBJ2-3	.	TRBD2	TGCGCCAGCAGCTTGGCGCTAGCGGGAGAGCCAGATACGCAGTATTTT	CASSLALAGEPDTQYF
TRBV7-2	TRBJ2-5	.	TRBD2	TGTGCCAGCATACTTAGGGCCGGCGGGGGTCAGGACCAATACTTC	CASILRAGGGQDQYF
TRBV5-8	TRBJ2-5	.	TRBD2	TGTGCCAGCAGGGTTTTCGGGACTAGCGGAGACGTACCGTGGCGAGAGACCCAGTACTTC	CASRVFGTSGDVPWRETQYF
TRBV19	TRBJ2-7	.	TRBD1	TGTGCCAGTAGCCCCGGGACAGCCGCCTACGAGCAGTACTTC	CASSPGTAAYEQYF
TRBV6-1	TRBJ2-5	.	TRBD2	TGTGCCAGCAGTGAAGGGAGGACTAGCGGGACCGGGTACCAAGAGACCCAGTACTTC	CASSEGRTSGTGYQETQYF
TRBV7-9	TRBJ2-7	.	TRBD1	TGTGCCAGCAGCCCTACAGGGGGAGAGCAGTACTTC	CASSPTGGEQYF
TRBV7-2	TRBJ2-5	.	.	TGTGCCAGCAGCTTTTTCACACGAGAGACCCAGTACTTC	CASSFFTRETQYF
TRBV7-2	TRBJ1-2	.	TRBD1	TGTGCCAGCAGCACTGCCCTCCGGGACAGGGGAAACTATGGCTACACCTTC	CASSTALRDRGNYGYTF
TRBV18	TRBJ2-2	.	TRBD2	TGTGCCAGCTCACCGATGGTAGCGGGTGACACCGGGGAGCTGTTTTTT	CASSPMVAGDTGELFF
TRBV5-1	TRBJ2-3	.	.	TGCGCCAGCAGCTCCCCGTCTCCCACAGATACGCAGTATTTT	CASSSPSPTDTQYF
TRBV5-4	TRBJ1-5	.	.	TGTGCCAGCAGCTTGGGTCCCCAGCAGCCCCAGCATTTT	CASSLGPQQPQHF
TRBV4-1	TRBJ2-2	.	.	TGCGCCAGCAGCCAGCCGGGGATCACCGGGGAGCTGTTTTTT	CASSQPGITGELFF
TRBV3-1/TRBV3-2	TRBJ2-2	.	.	TGTGCCAGCAGCCAAGTTACAGGGACCGGGGAGCTGTTTTTT	CASSQVTGTGELFF
TRBV9	TRBJ1-2	few	TRBD1	TGTGCCAGCAGCGCCGGGACAGGATATGGCTACACCTTC	CASSAGTGYGYTF
TRBV7-2	TRBJ2-5	.	.	TGTGCCAGCATCCAGGGGGGCGAGGAGACCCAGTACTTC	CASIQGGEETQYF
TRBV21-1	TRBJ1-2	.	.	TGTGCCAGCAGCAAAGAAGGACAAACTAACTATGGCTACACCTTC	CASSKEGQTNYGYTF
TRBV5-6	TRBJ2-1	.	TRBD2	TGTGCCAGCAGCTTGTATGGCGGGAGTAGGTACAATGAGCAGTTCTTC	CASSLYGGSRYNEQFF
TRBV4-1	TRBJ2-7	.	TRBD1	TGCGCCAGCAGCCACGCGCCGACAGGGCCCAAGTGGTTC	CASSHAPTGPKWF
TRBV3-1/TRBV3-2	TRBJ2-7	few	TRBD2	TGTGCCAGCAGCCCACCACTAGCGTCCTACGAGCAGTACTTC	CASSPPLASYEQYF
TRBV5-1	TRBJ1-2	.	.	TGCGCCAGCAGCTTGGGAGCGGAAAACTATGGCTACACCTTC	CASSLGAENYGYTF
TRBV7-6	TRBJ1-5	few	TRBD1	TGTGCCAGCAGCTTAAACCCCTTTACAGGGGGCACGTCAGCCCAGCATTTT	CASSLNPFTGGTSAQHF
TRBV6-5	TRBJ2-7	.	TRBD2	TGTGCCAGCAGCCGAGCGGGAGTTTCCTACGAGCAGTACTTC	CASSRAGVSYEQYF
TRBV7-7	TRBJ2-2	.	.	TGTGCCAGCAAGGCTAGCGATTACACCGGGGAGCTGTTTTTT	CASKASDYTGELFF
TRBV4-3	TRBJ2-7	many	TRBD2	TGCGCCAGCAGCCAAGATCGGGGACTAGCGAGAGAGCAGTACTTC	CASSQDRGLAREQYF
TRBV2	TRBJ2-1	few	.	TGTGCCAGCAGCGCTCCTCTAGACAGCAATGAGCAGTTCTTC	CASSAPLDSNEQFF
TRBV7-8	TRBJ2-2	.	.	TGTGCCAGCAGCCAATTACTAAGCGGGGAGCTGTTTTTT	CASSQLLSGELFF
TRBV27	TRBJ1-4	.	TRBD1	TGTGCCAGCAGTACCCCAGGGGGCTTTAATGAAAAACTGTTTTTT	CASSTPGGFNEKLFF
TRBV14	TRBJ1-1	.	TRBD1	TGTGCCAGCAGCCCACTCAGGGGGTTAGCCACTGAAGCTTTCTTT	CASSPLRGLATEAFF
TRBV5-1	TRBJ1-2	.	.	TGCGCCAGCAGCTTGGTTGGTGTGTCAGACTATGGCTACACCTTC	CASSLVGVSDYGYTF
TRBV12-5	TRBJ1-1	few	.	TGTGCTAGTGGTTTAAGGGGCGATGAAGCTTTCTTT	CASGLRGDEAFF
TRBV7-9	TRBJ2-1	.	.	TGTGCCAGCAGCTTCCTCGGGGGTGGGTTCTTC	CASSFLGGGFF
TRBV6-1	TRBJ2-2	.	.	TGTGCCAGCAGTGAAGGGAGTTTATCGAACACCGGGGAGCTGTTTTTT	CASSEGSLSNTGELFF